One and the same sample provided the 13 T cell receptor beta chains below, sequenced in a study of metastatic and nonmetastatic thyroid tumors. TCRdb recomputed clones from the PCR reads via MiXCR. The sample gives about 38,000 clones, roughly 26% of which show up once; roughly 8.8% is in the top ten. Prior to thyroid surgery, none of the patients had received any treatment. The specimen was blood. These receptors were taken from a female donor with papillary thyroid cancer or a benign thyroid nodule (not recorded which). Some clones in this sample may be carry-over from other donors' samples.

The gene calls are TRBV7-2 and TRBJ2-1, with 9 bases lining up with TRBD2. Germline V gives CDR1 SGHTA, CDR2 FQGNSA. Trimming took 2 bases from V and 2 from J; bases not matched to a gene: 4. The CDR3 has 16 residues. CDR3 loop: CASSLPLAGAYNEQFF. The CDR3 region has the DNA TGTGCCAGCAGCTTACCACTAGCGGGTGCCTACAATGAGCAGTTCTTC.

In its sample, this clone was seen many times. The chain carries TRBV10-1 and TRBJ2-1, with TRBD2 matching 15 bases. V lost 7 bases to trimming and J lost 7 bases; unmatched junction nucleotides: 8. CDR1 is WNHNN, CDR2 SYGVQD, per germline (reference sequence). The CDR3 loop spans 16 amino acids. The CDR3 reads CASTWTSGGGRNEQFF. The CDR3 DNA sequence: TGCGCCAGCACCTGGACTAGCGGGGGGGGACGGAATGAGCAGTTCTTC.

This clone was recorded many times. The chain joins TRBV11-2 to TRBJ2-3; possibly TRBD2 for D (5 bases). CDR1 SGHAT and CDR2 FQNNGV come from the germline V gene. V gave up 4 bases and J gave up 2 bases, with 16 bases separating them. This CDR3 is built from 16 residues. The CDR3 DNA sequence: TGTGCCAGCAGCTCCATCTTCGGGGAACACACAGATACGCAGTATTTT. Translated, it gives CASSSIFGEHTDTQYF.

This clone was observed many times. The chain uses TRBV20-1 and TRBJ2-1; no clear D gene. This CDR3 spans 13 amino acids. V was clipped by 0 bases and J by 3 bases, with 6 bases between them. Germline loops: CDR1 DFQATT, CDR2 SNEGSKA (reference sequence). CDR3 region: CSAREPNYNEQFF. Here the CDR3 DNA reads TGCAGTGCTAGAGAACCTAACTACAATGAGCAGTTCTTC.

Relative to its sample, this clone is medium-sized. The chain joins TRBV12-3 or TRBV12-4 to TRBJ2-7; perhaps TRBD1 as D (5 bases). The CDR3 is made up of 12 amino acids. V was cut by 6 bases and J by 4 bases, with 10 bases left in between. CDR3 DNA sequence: TGTGCCAGCAGCTATAGGGGATACGAGCAGTACTTC. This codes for CASSYRGYEQYF.

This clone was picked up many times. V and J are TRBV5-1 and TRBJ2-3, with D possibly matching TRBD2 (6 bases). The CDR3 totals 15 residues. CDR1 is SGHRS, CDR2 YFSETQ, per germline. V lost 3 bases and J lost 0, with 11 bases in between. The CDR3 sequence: CASSYGTPSTDTQYF. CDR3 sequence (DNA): TGCGCCAGCAGCTACGGGACTCCTAGCACAGATACGCAGTATTTT.

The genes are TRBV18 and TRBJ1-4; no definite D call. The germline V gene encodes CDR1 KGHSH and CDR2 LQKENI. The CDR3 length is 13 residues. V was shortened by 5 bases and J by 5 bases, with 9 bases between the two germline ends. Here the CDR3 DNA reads TGTGCCAGCTCAATAACACCAAATGAAAAACTGTTTTTT. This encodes CASSITPNEKLFF.

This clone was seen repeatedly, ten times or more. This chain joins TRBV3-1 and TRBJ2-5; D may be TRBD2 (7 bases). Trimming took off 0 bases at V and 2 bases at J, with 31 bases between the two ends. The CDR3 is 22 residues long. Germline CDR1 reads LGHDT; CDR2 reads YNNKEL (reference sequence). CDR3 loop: CASSQDPLFVNLKGGVQETQYF. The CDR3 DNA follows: TGTGCCAGCAGCCAAGACCCCCTATTTGTCAATTTAAAAGGGGGGGTTCAAGAGACCCAGTACTTC.

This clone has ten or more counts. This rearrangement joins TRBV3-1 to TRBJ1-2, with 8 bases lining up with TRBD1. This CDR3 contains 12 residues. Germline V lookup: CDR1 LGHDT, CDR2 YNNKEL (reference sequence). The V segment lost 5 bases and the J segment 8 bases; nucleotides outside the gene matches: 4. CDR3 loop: CASSTWDRGYTF. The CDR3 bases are TGTGCCAGCAGCACTTGGGACAGGGGCTACACCTTC.

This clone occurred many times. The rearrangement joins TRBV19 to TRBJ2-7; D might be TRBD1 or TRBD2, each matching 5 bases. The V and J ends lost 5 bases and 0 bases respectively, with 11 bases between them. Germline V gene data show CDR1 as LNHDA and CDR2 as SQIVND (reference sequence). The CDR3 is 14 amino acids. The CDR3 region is CASSLDGTSYEQYF. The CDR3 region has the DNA TGTGCCAGTAGTTTGGATGGGACCTCCTACGAGCAGTACTTC.

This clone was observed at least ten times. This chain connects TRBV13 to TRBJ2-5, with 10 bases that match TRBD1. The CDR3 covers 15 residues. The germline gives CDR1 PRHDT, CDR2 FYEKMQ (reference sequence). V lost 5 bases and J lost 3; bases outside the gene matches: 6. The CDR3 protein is CASSEAGTGEETQYF. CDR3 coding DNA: TGTGCCAGCAGCGAAGCCGGGACAGGGGAAGAGACCCAGTACTTC.

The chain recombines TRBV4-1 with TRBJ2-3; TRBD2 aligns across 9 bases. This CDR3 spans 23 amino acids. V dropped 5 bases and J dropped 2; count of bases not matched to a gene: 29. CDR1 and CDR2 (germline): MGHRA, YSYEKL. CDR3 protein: CASSIKTDWEGLAGPRYTDTQYF. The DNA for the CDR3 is TGCGCCAGCAGCATAAAAACTGACTGGGAAGGGCTAGCGGGGCCACGATACACAGATACGCAGTATTTT.

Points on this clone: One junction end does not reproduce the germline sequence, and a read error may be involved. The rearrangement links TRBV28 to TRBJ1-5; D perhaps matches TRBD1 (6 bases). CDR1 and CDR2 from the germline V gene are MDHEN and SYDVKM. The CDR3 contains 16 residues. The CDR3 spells CASILPTAQGRQPQHF. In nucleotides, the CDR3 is TGTGCCAGCATTTTACCCACCGCACAGGGACGGCAGCCCCAGCATTTT.